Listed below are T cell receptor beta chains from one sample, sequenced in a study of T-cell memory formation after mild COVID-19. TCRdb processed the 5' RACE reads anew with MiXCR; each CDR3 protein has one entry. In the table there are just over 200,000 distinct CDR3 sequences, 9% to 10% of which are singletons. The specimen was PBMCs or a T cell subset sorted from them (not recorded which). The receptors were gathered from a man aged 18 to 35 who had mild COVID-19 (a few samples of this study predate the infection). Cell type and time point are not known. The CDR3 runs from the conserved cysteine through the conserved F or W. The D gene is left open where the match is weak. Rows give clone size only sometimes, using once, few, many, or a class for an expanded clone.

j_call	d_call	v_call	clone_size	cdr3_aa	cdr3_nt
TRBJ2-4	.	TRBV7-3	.	CASSRDGGDGIQYF	TGTGCCAGCAGTCGGGACGGTGGAGATGGCATTCAGTACTTC
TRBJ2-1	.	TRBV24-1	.	CATSDGQIGDEQFF	TGTGCCACCAGTGACGGGCAGATTGGCGATGAGCAGTTCTTC
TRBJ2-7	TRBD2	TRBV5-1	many	CASSILTSVDYEQYF	TGCGCCAGCAGCATATTGACTAGCGTCGACTACGAGCAGTACTTC
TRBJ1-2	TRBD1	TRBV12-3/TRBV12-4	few	CASRQSGTGTGYGYTF	TGTGCCAGCAGACAATCCGGGACAGGGACTGGGTATGGCTACACCTTC
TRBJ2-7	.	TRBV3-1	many	CASSQGTSYEQYF	TGTGCCAGCAGCCAAGGGACTTCCTACGAGCAGTACTTC
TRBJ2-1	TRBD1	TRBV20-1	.	CSATGQGNNEQFF	TGCAGTGCTACGGGACAGGGGAACAATGAGCAGTTCTTC
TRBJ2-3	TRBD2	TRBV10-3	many	CAISLSGYTDTQYF	TGTGCCATCAGCCTTAGCGGGTACACAGATACGCAGTATTTT
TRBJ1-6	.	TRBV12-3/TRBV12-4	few	CASRDYGVSPLHF	TGTGCCAGCAGGGACTATGGGGTATCACCCCTCCACTTT
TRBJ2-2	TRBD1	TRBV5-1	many	CASSQGANTGELFF	TGCGCCAGCAGCCAGGGGGCGAACACCGGGGAGCTGTTTTTT
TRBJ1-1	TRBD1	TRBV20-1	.	CSSGTGYTEAFF	TGCAGCTCCGGGACAGGGTACACTGAAGCTTTCTTT
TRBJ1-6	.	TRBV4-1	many	CASSQGPRGPSPLHF	TGCGCCAGCAGCCAAGGGCCTCGGGGTCCTTCACCCCTCCACTTT
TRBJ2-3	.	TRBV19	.	CASRDGTLTDTQYF	TGTGCCAGTAGGGACGGGACCCTCACAGATACGCAGTATTTT
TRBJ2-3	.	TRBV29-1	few	CSVVPPADTQYF	TGCAGCGTGGTCCCCCCCGCAGATACGCAGTATTTT
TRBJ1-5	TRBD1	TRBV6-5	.	CASSPRTGRNQPQHF	TGTGCCAGCAGCCCAAGGACAGGGCGGAATCAGCCCCAGCATTTT
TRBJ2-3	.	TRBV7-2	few	CASSSSRWDDTQYF	TGTGCCAGCAGCTCAAGCCGGTGGGATGATACGCAGTATTTT
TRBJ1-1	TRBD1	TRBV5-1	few	CASNLRTGGSTEAFF	TGCGCCAGCAACCTACGGACAGGGGGGAGCACTGAAGCTTTCTTT